Included here is one T cell receptor beta chain sequence, with context. Germline V gene lookup returns CDR1 MNHNS and CDR2 SASEGT. V was clipped by 0 bases and J by 2 bases, with 17 bases between them. The CDR3 runs 17 residues. These data come from a study of cytomegalovirus exposure and HLA in healthy donors. Assay used: immunoSEQ multiplex PCR; TCRdb lists only in-frame clones, some missing. This repertoire shows more than 250,000 clones, about nine tenths found once; its top ten account for 0.65% to 0.85%. The source is a woman under 30 in good health and CMV-seronegative. V and J are TRBV6-1 and TRBJ2-7; D is unclear. The sequencing sample was made of PBMCs. CDR3 sequence reads: CASSEALPGAWAYEQYF. CDR3 sequence (DNA): TGTGCCAGCAGTGAAGCGCTTCCGGGTGCCTGGGCCTACGAGCAGTACTTC.